Presented here are 20 T cell receptor beta chains from one specimen sequenced in a study of shared clonotypes between healthy human individuals. The repertoire was sequenced with immunoSEQ multiplex PCR; TCRdb's copy has only in-frame clones and lacks some. The table records about 2.1 million clones, about 93% of them present only once. As defined, naive CD8 cells were CD45RO-negative and positively selected for CCR7, with terminally differentiated effector memory CD45RA+ cells excluded. Sequenced: naive CD8+ T cells from PBMCs. These receptors were taken from a man aged 18 to 35 in good health. Some clones in this sample may be carry-over from other donors' samples.

This chain uses TRBV4-3 with TRBJ2-7; TRBD2 agrees at 10 bases. Trimming removed 0 bases from V and 2 bases from J; junction bases left unmatched: 4. Germline-derived CDR1 and CDR2 are LGHNA and YSLEER. The CDR3 contains 16 residues. CDR3 sequence reads: CASSQDPGLAAYEQYF. CDR3 DNA: TGCGCCAGCAGCCAAGACCCCGGACTAGCGGCCTACGAGCAGTACTTC.

The chain has TRBV7-9 and TRBJ2-1; 7 positions match TRBD1. Trimming removed 5 bases from V and 3 bases from J; junction bases left unmatched: 4. Germline V CDR1 and CDR2: SEHNR, FQNEAQ (reference sequence). This CDR3 comprises 14 residues. This chain's CDR3 is CASSAGTDYNEQFF. The CDR3 bases are TGTGCCAGCAGCGCCGGGACAGACTACAATGAGCAGTTCTTC.

The chain couples TRBV9 to TRBJ2-5; D gene unclear. This CDR3 is 14 amino acids long. V lost 3 bases and J 1 base, leaving 10 bases between the germline ends. Looked up from germline, CDR1 is SGDLS and CDR2 is YYNGEE. The CDR3 DNA sequence: TGTGCCAGCAGCGCGGATAGCCTCCAAGAGACCCAGTACTTC. Encoded protein: CASSADSLQETQYF.

The chain has TRBV4-3 and TRBJ2-1, with 15 bases aligning to TRBD2. The junction had 13 bases not matched to a gene; V was cut back by 0 bases and J by 7 bases. Germline V lookup: CDR1 LGHNA, CDR2 YSLEER. The CDR3 runs 20 residues. CDR3 sequence reads: CASSQDQRTSGRALENEQFF. In nucleotides, the CDR3 is TGCGCCAGCAGCCAAGATCAAAGGACTAGCGGGAGGGCCCTGGAGAATGAGCAGTTCTTC.

The chain is built from TRBV2 and TRBJ2-7; possibly TRBD2 for D (6 bases). CDR1 is SNHLY, CDR2 FYNNEI, per germline. Trimming cost V 4 bases and J 2 bases, with 12 bases left between them. The CDR3 spans 14 residues. CDR3 sequence (DNA): TGTGCCAGCAGTGGGCGCAGGGAGGCCTACGAGCAGTACTTC. The encoded protein is CASSGRREAYEQYF.

V usage is TRBV6-1 and J usage is TRBJ2-6, with 11 bases identical to TRBD1. Germline CDR1 reads MNHNS; CDR2 reads SASEGT. Trimming cost V 4 bases and J 2 bases; bases outside gene matches: 7. The CDR3 sequence is 18 residues long. The CDR3 reads CASSGPDRGLAGANVLTF. The DNA of the CDR3 is TGTGCCAGCAGTGGCCCGGACAGGGGGCTGGCTGGGGCCAACGTCCTGACTTTC.

This chain connects TRBV7-9 to TRBJ2-7; tentatively, D is TRBD1 (5 bases). Germline CDR1 SEHNR, CDR2 FQNEAQ (reference sequence). The CDR3 covers 15 residues. Trimming shortened V by 5 bases and J by 3 bases, and 17 bases separated the two germline ends. This chain's CDR3 is CASSPPAQVYYEQYF. The CDR3 bases are TGTGCCAGCAGCCCGCCCGCACAGGTGTACTACGAGCAGTACTTC.

Remarks on this clone: In the same sample, other DNA sequences code for this CDR3. V gene TRBV19 combines with J gene TRBJ2-7; D is unclear. Trimming stripped 3 bases from V and 6 bases from J, with 6 bases between. Germline CDR1 and CDR2: LNHDA and SQIVND (reference sequence). This CDR3 comprises 11 residues. The CDR3 here is CASSIGGEQYF. As DNA, the CDR3 is TGTGCCAGTAGTATCGGCGGCGAGCAGTACTTC.

This clone occurred a few times. This chain uses TRBV30 with TRBJ1-1; possible D gene TRBD1, 5 bases. Germline CDR1 reads GTSNPN; CDR2 reads SVGIG (reference sequence). The CDR3 runs to 13 residues. Trimming left V 3 bases short and J 6 bases short, with 14 bases between. The CDR3 DNA follows: TGTGCCTGGAGCCTGGACCTGGGGGCTGAAGCTTTCTTT. This translates into CAWSLDLGAEAFF.

The chain couples TRBV7-8 to TRBJ2-6, with D possibly being TRBD1 (6 bases). Germline V lookup: CDR1 SGHVS, CDR2 FQNEAQ. CDR3 length: 17 residues. V was clipped by 4 bases and J by 3 bases, with 16 bases between them. CDR3 region: CASSSGSYRVGANVLTF. For the CDR3, the DNA is TGTGCCAGCAGCTCGGGATCTTACAGGGTTGGGGCCAACGTCCTGACTTTC.

The gene calls are TRBV5-1 and TRBJ1-2, with TRBD1 matching over 10 bases. This CDR3 is 15 amino acids long. Germline V CDR1 and CDR2: SGHRS, YFSETQ. The V and J ends lost 4 bases and 4 bases, in that order; junction bases with no gene match: 7. Here the CDR3 reads CASSAWDRGGYGYTF. The CDR3 DNA follows: TGCGCCAGCAGCGCATGGGACAGGGGAGGCTATGGCTACACCTTC.

V usage is TRBV11-2 and J usage is TRBJ2-3; D is unclear. Germline CDR1 reads SGHAT; CDR2 reads FQNNGV. The ends were cut back, 4 bases at V and 2 bases at J, with 4 bases in the middle. The CDR3 has 12 residues. The chain's CDR3 is CASSSNTDTQYF. CDR3 DNA sequence: TGTGCCAGCAGCTCCAACACAGATACGCAGTATTTT.

The chain is built from TRBV7-7 and TRBJ2-3; weak D call: TRBD1 (5 bases). Germline lookup yields CDR1 SSHAT and CDR2 FNYEAQ (reference sequence). V shed 5 bases and J shed 2 bases, with 11 bases lying between them. The CDR3 contains 14 residues. The CDR3 is CASSPRVATDTQYF. For the CDR3, the DNA is TGTGCCAGCAGCCCCAGGGTTGCCACAGATACGCAGTATTTT.

The CDR3 sequence is CASSSGGLINEQFF. The CDR3 region has the DNA TGTGCCAGCAGCTCGGGGGGCCTCATCAATGAGCAGTTCTTC. The chain joins TRBV7-9 to TRBJ2-1; D possibly corresponds to TRBD2 (7 bases). V was shortened by 4 bases and J by 6 bases, with 13 bases between the two germline ends. The CDR3 extends over 14 amino acids. CDR1 and CDR2 from the germline V gene are SEHNR and FQNEAQ (reference sequence).

Concerning this clone itself: The sample has other DNA sequences that encode this CDR3 too. This sequence joins TRBV25-1 and TRBJ2-1, with D tentatively TRBD2 (6 bases). Per the germline V gene, CDR1 is MGHDK and CDR2 is SYGVNS. The CDR3 extends over 13 amino acids. Trimming took off 3 bases at V and 4 bases at J, with 7 bases between the two ends. CDR3 sequence reads: CASSERGYNEQFF. The CDR3 bases are TGTGCCAGCAGTGAGCGGGGATACAATGAGCAGTTCTTC. Supplemented by reference TRBV25-1 and TRBJ2-1, the full variable domain reads EADIYQTPRYLVIGTGKKITLECSQTMGHDKMYWYQQDPGMELHLIHYSYGVNSTEKGDLSSESTVSRIRTEHFPLTLESARPSHTSQYLCASSERGYNEQFFGPGTRLTVL.

The chain carries TRBV6-5 and TRBJ1-2; D not resolved. The V and J ends lost 4 bases and 0 bases respectively, with 6 bases between them. Germline CDR1 reads MNHEY; CDR2 reads SVGAGI. This CDR3 has 13 amino acids. CDR3 sequence (DNA): TGTGCCAGCAGTTCCACACCTAACTATGGCTACACCTTC. It codes for CASSSTPNYGYTF.

This rearrangement joins TRBV15 to TRBJ1-6; D ambiguous. Germline values: CDR1 LNHNV, CDR2 YYDKDF (reference sequence). The CDR3 loop spans 13 amino acids. V gave up 4 bases and J gave up 5 bases, with 6 bases separating them. The CDR3 nucleotides read TGTGCCACCAGCAAAAGTGATAATTCACCCCTCCACTTT. Translated: CATSKSDNSPLHF.

The chain combines TRBV13 with TRBJ2-1, with D unclear. V was cut by 4 bases and J by 8 bases, with 15 bases left in between. Per the germline V gene, CDR1 is PRHDT and CDR2 is FYEKMQ (reference sequence). This CDR3 is built from 14 residues. CDR3 bases: TGTGCCAGCAGCTCTAGGGCCGCGTGGGATGAGCAGTTCTTC. Protein sequence: CASSSRAAWDEQFF.

About this clone: Other DNA sequences in this specimen translate into the identical CDR3. The chain combines TRBV11-3 with TRBJ2-2; D is uncertain. V was cut by 5 bases and J by 7 bases, with 5 bases left in between. The V gene's germline CDR1 is SGHNT and CDR2 YENEEA. There are 11 residues in the CDR3. This chain's CDR3 is CASSPGGELFF. CDR3 nucleotide sequence: TGTGCCAGCAGCCCCGGCGGGGAGCTGTTTTTT.

V is TRBV6-7 and J is TRBJ1-1; 11 bases are shared with TRBD1. Being an ORF, TRBV6-7 has a function that is uncertain. J gave up 1 base and V 5 bases, and 3 bases lay outside the gene matches. This CDR3 spans 15 amino acids. This CDR3 is CASSPGQGANTEAFF. The DNA of the CDR3 is TGTGCCAGCAGTCCCGGACAGGGGGCGAACACTGAAGCTTTCTTT.